These 13 T cell receptor beta chains share one sample of origin, sequenced in a study of blood T cell repertoires in COVID-19. Profiled with immunoSEQ multiplex PCR; TCRdb holds only in-frame clones, not every one. The profile shows over 150,000 clones, roughly four fifths of them singletons. The sequenced sample was peripheral blood. The origin of the receptors is a woman in her fifties or sixties with COVID-19, enrolled during active disease.

The chain joins TRBV29-1 to TRBJ1-2, with a possible D match to TRBD1 (6 bases). The length of the CDR3 is 13 residues. Germline V gene lookup returns CDR1 SQVTM and CDR2 ANQGSEA. V was shortened by 4 bases and J by 4 bases, with 13 bases between the two germline ends. The CDR3 loop reads CSVVGQSFYGYTF. CDR3 DNA: TGCAGCGTTGTCGGACAGTCCTTCTATGGCTACACCTTC.

The chain recombines TRBV6-6 with TRBJ1-6; D unclear. CDR3 length: 11 amino acids. Germline CDR1 and CDR2: MNHNY and SVGAGI (reference sequence). V dropped 7 bases and J dropped 10 bases, with 8 bases sitting between them. CDR3 residues: CASNYLSPLHF. The DNA for the CDR3 is TGTGCCAGCAACTACCTCTCACCCCTCCACTTT.

CDR3 in amino acids: CASSGNSGGEETQYF. The CDR3 bases are TGCGCCAGCAGCGGTAATAGCGGGGGGGAAGAGACCCAGTACTTC. This rearrangement joins TRBV5-1 to TRBJ2-5; 11 bases agree with TRBD2. Germline loops: CDR1 SGHRS, CDR2 YFSETQ. CDR3 length: 15 residues. Unmatched junction bases numbered 5, after V lost 4 bases and J lost 3 bases.

The chain employs TRBV6-5 and TRBJ1-5; D call uncertain. V was shortened by 8 bases and J by 8 bases, with 16 bases between the two germline ends. CDR1 is MNHEY, CDR2 SVGAGI, per germline. This CDR3 comprises 13 residues. The CDR3 loop is CASRRSGREPQHF. The CDR3 region has the DNA TGTGCCAGCCGGAGGTCAGGACGTGAGCCCCAGCATTTT.

The V gene is TRBV6-5, the J gene TRBJ1-1; 11 bases align to TRBD1. Germline trimming cut 4 bases from V and 2 bases from J; bases unmatched to any gene: 6. This CDR3 has 16 amino acids. The V gene's germline CDR1 is MNHEY and CDR2 SVGAGI. Here the CDR3 DNA reads TGTGCCAGCAGTTCCAGGACAGGGGGCTATAACACTGAAGCTTTCTTT. Its translation: CASSSRTGGYNTEAFF.

J is TRBJ2-1 and V is TRBV2; the match to TRBD2 covers 9 bases. This CDR3 has 15 amino acids. V was clipped by 10 bases and J by 9 bases; unmatched bases: 16. Germline V gene sequence: CDR1 SNHLY, CDR2 FYNNEI. CDR3 sequence reads: CATSPLAGLGGEQFF. The CDR3, as DNA: TGTGCCACCTCCCCTCTAGCGGGGCTTGGGGGTGAGCAGTTCTTC.

This sequence joins TRBV6-1 and TRBJ1-5, with 10 nucleotides matching TRBD1. The CDR3 is 13 amino acids. Losses at the gene ends were 5 bases for V and 6 bases for J; bases not matched to a gene: 1. Looked up from germline, CDR1 is MNHNS and CDR2 is SASEGT. CDR3 sequence: CASSWDRGQPQHF. The CDR3, as DNA: TGTGCCAGCAGTTGGGACAGGGGTCAGCCCCAGCATTTT.

The chain combines TRBV6-1 with TRBJ2-1; 7 positions agree with TRBD2. The germline CDR1 and CDR2 sequences are MNHNS and SASEGT. There are 15 residues in the CDR3. With 0 bases clipped from V and 5 bases from J, the junction kept 4 bases outside the gene matches. CDR3 residues: CASSEALAAHNEQFF. The CDR3 region has the DNA TGTGCCAGCAGTGAAGCTCTAGCGGCCCACAATGAGCAGTTCTTC.

This clone appeared a single time. The CDR3 nucleotides read TGTGCCAGCAGCCAAGGGGCAAGGACCGGGGAGCTGTTTTTT. Protein product: CASSQGARTGELFF. V usage is TRBV14 and J usage is TRBJ2-2, with no clear D. The V gene lost 1 base and the J gene lost 5 bases, with 8 bases spanning the gap. This CDR3 region has 14 residues. Germline values: CDR1 SGHDN, CDR2 FVKESK.

V and J are TRBV12-5 and TRBJ1-1, with D perhaps matching TRBD1 (6 bases). From germline, CDR1 is LGHNT and CDR2 FRNRAP. The CDR3 runs to 15 residues. The germline V and J ends were trimmed by 2 bases and 6 bases, with 16 bases remaining between them. In DNA form, the CDR3 reads TGTGCTAGTGGTTTGCCCTCCACAGGGATCCCTGAAGCTTTCTTT. This encodes CASGLPSTGIPEAFF. Together with reference TRBV12-5 and TRBJ1-1, the CDR3 gives the full variable domain: DARVTQTPRHKVTEMGQEVTMRCQPILGHNTVFWYRQTMMQGLELLAYFRNRAPLDDSGMPKDRFSAEMPDATLATLKIQPSEPRDSAVYFCASGLPSTGIPEAFFGQGTRLTVV.

The chain carries TRBV6-4 and TRBJ1-1, with D maybe TRBD1 (5 bases). Between the trimmed V and J ends, which lost 4 bases and 11 bases, there was a span of 17 bases. The CDR3 totals 13 residues. The germline V gene has CDR1 MRHNA and CDR2 SNTAGT. The CDR3 DNA follows: TGTGCCAGCAGTGCCGCCGGGGGACCGGAGGCTTTCTTT. It codes for CASSAAGGPEAFF.

This chain uses TRBV7-3 with TRBJ2-2; D call uncertain. With 4 bases removed from V and 1 base from J, the gap between germline ends came to 10 bases. CDR3 size: 15 residues. From germline, CDR1 is SGHTA and CDR2 FQGTGA. DNA for the CDR3: TGTGCCAGCAGCTCCGTCGGGTGGAACACCGGGGAGCTGTTTTTT. Protein product: CASSSVGWNTGELFF.

The chain recombines TRBV7-9 with TRBJ2-7; D gene uncertain. The V end lost 1 base, the J end lost 0 bases, and 7 bases lay between the germline ends. This CDR3 has 14 amino acids. Germline CDR1 and CDR2: SEHNR and FQNEAQ (reference sequence). Here the CDR3 reads CASSLGGVSYEQYF. The CDR3 DNA is TGTGCCAGCAGCTTAGGCGGAGTCTCCTACGAGCAGTACTTC.